This T cell receptor beta chain was identified in a study of shared clonotypes between healthy human individuals. Study-level findings and limits: Represented diversity, genetic and exposure-history alike, was limited by few donors.

Naive CD4+ cells were CD45RA-selected; the remaining cells were memory. With respect to this clone: What it recognizes is unknown.

The assay was immunoSEQ multiplex PCR, and TCRdb's table has in-frame clones only and misses some. The data show around 1.6 million clones, around 98% seen once. The receptor was isolated from a young man in good health. The sample was naive CD4+ T cells sorted from blood. Described subset: CD45RA+ positively selected.

The CDR3 DNA follows: TGTGCCTTCCGGGAGGACCCCTACGAGCAGTACTTC. It codes for CAFREDPYEQYF. The rearrangement joins TRBV21-1 to TRBJ2-7; the table's D call TRBD2 went unverified against the DNA. TRBV21-1 is a pseudogene locus. The CDR3 covers 12 residues.